These 32 T cell receptor beta chains came from one sample sequenced in a study of T-cell reconstitution after alpha-beta-depleted transplantation in children. Unique molecular identifiers tagged the TCRbeta library. MiXCR, applied by TCRdb to the PCR reads, yields one record per CDR3 protein. The repertoire holds roughly 490,000 distinct CDR3 sequences, with about 10% as singletons. Specimen: PBMCs, mostly from graft donor cells, collected 180 days after TCRalphabeta/CD19-depleted stem cell transplant. These receptors all stem from a female patient aged 2-15 years who had a stem cell transplant for aplastic anemia, so the T cells may come from the graft donor.

This clonotype has more than one count but fewer than ten. V gene TRBV7-8 combines with J gene TRBJ2-2; 13 bases match TRBD2. The CDR3 length is 18 residues. Trimming removed 2 bases from V and 5 bases from J; junction bases left unmatched: 8. The germline gives CDR1 SGHVS, CDR2 FQNEAQ. CDR3 sequence (DNA): TGTGCCAGCAGCTTAACGCGGACTAGCGGGAGTAGGACCGGGGAGCTGTTTTTT. The encoded protein is CASSLTRTSGSRTGELFF.

In this sample, this clonotype turned up many times. The chain joins TRBV28 to TRBJ1-5; 7 bases line up with TRBD1. CDR3 length: 15 residues. Trimming at V came to 6 bases and at J to 4 bases, leaving 9 bases not matched to a gene. Germline values: CDR1 MDHEN, CDR2 SYDVKM. The CDR3 DNA sequence: TGTGCCAGCAGCTTAGCAGGGGGGGGAAATCAGCCCCAGCATTTT. This gives the protein CASSLAGGGNQPQHF.

On this clonotype itself: A read error may account for a junction end that differs from germline. The CDR3 DNA reads as TGTGCCACCAGTGATCCGAGAGGGGGAGGGAGTTCGAAGGGCTACAGTGAGCAGTTCTTC. This sequence encodes CATSDPRGGGSSKGYSEQFF. This rearrangement joins TRBV24-1 to TRBJ2-1; the D gene is possibly TRBD2 (7 bases). This CDR3 comprises 20 residues. CDR1 and CDR2 (germline): KGHDR, SFDVKD.

V usage is TRBV29-1 and J usage is TRBJ1-2, with D unclear. Per the germline V gene, CDR1 is SQVTM and CDR2 is ANQGSEA. Between the trimmed V and J ends, which lost 4 bases and 0 bases, there was a span of 27 bases. The CDR3 is made up of 19 amino acids. CDR3 amino acids: CSVGLFYLKKGSSNYGYTF. CDR3 in DNA: TGCAGCGTTGGCCTCTTTTACCTTAAGAAGGGATCATCTAACTATGGCTACACCTTC.

This clonotype occurred a few times. The chain carries TRBV7-8 and TRBJ1-3; D gene unclear. The CDR3 extends over 16 amino acids. Trimming removed 5 bases from V and 3 bases from J, with 17 bases in between. Germline-derived CDR1 and CDR2 are SGHVS and FQNEAQ. The CDR3 is CASSLITNPFGNTIYF. For the CDR3, the DNA is TGTGCCAGCAGCCTGATCACTAACCCCTTTGGAAACACCATATATTTT. The whole variable domain, remainder taken from reference TRBV7-8 and TRBJ1-3, is GAGVSQSPRYKVAKRGQDVALRCDPISGHVSLFWYQQALGQGPEFLTYFQNEAQLDKSGLPSDRFFAERPEGSVSTLKIQRTQQEDSAVYLCASSLITNPFGNTIYFGEGSWLTVV.

V gene TRBV27 combines with J gene TRBJ2-2; TRBD2 might be the D (6 bases). The CDR3 is 19 residues long. Looked up from germline, CDR1 is MNHEY and CDR2 is SMNVEV (reference sequence). The V end was cut by 7 bases, the J end by 1 base, with 25 bases between. CDR3: CASKRASVLNPGNTGELFF. The CDR3 region has the DNA TGTGCCAGCAAAAGGGCTAGCGTATTAAACCCAGGGAACACCGGGGAGCTGTTTTTT.

This clonotype was counted many times. V and J are TRBV6-2 or TRBV6-3 and TRBJ2-1; D may be TRBD2 (6 bases). Trimming pared 6 bases from V and 6 bases from J, leaving 12 bases between. The CDR3 loop spans 13 amino acids. Germline V gene lookup returns CDR1 MNHEY and CDR2 SVGEGT. The DNA for the CDR3 is TGTGCCAGCAGAGGGTCCGGGGGCAATGAGCAGTTCTTC. Amino acid sequence: CASRGSGGNEQFF.

This clonotype has more than one count but fewer than ten. V usage is TRBV20-1 and J usage is TRBJ2-3, with 7 positions matching TRBD2. Trimming at V came to 0 bases and at J to 0 bases, leaving 12 bases not matched to a gene. This CDR3 spans 18 amino acids. Per germline, CDR1 DFQATT and CDR2 SNEGSKA (reference sequence). CDR3 sequence (DNA): TGCAGTGCTAGAGATTTGAATCGGAGAGCGGGGAGCACAGATACGCAGTATTTT. Translation gives CSARDLNRRAGSTDTQYF.

V is TRBV4-1 and J is TRBJ2-5; 7 bases fit TRBD2. The V gene's germline CDR1 is MGHRA and CDR2 YSYEKL. V lost 4 bases and J lost 4; bases outside the gene matches: 6. This CDR3 has 14 residues. CDR3 bases: TGCGCCAGCAGCCCTGTGGCTAGCGGAGAGACCCAGTACTTC. It encodes CASSPVASGETQYF.

This clonotype was seen many times. This chain connects TRBV10-3 to TRBJ1-1; D remains ambiguous. Germline CDR1 ENHRY, CDR2 SYGVKD. Trimming cost V 0 bases and J 10 bases, with 12 bases left between them. This CDR3 region has 13 residues. The CDR3 DNA follows: TGTGCCATCAGTGAGTCGGCCCTGAGGCGAGCTTTCTTT. Amino acid sequence: CAISESALRRAFF.

This clonotype was counted at least ten times. The chain combines TRBV14 with TRBJ2-7; 9 positions match TRBD1. Germline CDR1 is SGHDN and CDR2 is FVKESK. This CDR3 contains 17 residues. V was clipped by 1 base and J by 0 bases; unmatched bases: 7. The CDR3 region has the DNA TGTGCCAGCAGCCAAGGTGCCGGGACAGGGAGCTCCTACGAGCAGTACTTC. Its translation: CASSQGAGTGSSYEQYF.

The genes are TRBV29-1 and TRBJ1-2; maybe TRBD1 (6 bases). The CDR3 is 12 residues long. Trimming removed 4 bases from V and 4 bases from J, with 10 bases in between. Germline assignment: CDR1 SQVTM and CDR2 ANQGSEA. Here the CDR3 DNA reads TGCAGCGTTGGGTGGGGGCTCTATGGCTACACCTTC. Amino acids: CSVGWGLYGYTF.

V and J are TRBV18 and TRBJ1-1; 8 nucleotides line up with TRBD1. The CDR3 covers 15 residues. Germline V gene data show CDR1 as KGHSH and CDR2 as LQKENI. J was trimmed by 4 bases and V by 3 bases; bases with no gene match: 7. The CDR3 reads CASSPRQGLTTEAFF. In nucleotides, the CDR3 is TGTGCCAGCTCACCCAGACAGGGGTTAACCACTGAAGCTTTCTTT.

This clonotype was seen only a few times. The gene calls are TRBV7-9 and TRBJ2-3, with no clear D. Between the trimmed V and J ends, which lost 8 bases and 1 base, there was a span of 13 bases. Germline V gene sequence: CDR1 SEHNR, CDR2 FQNEAQ (reference sequence). The CDR3 is made up of 14 amino acids. CDR3 DNA: TGTGCCAGCGCCATCAAGGCTGGCACAGATACGCAGTATTTT. Translation gives CASAIKAGTDTQYF.

Note on this clonotype: It may be a read error: a sequence one base away is much more abundant. The chain uses TRBV15 and TRBJ2-3, with 7 nucleotides matching TRBD1. CDR1 is LNHNV, CDR2 YYDKDF, per germline (reference sequence). V lost 1 base and J lost 4; bases outside the gene matches: 11. The length of the CDR3 is 17 residues. The CDR3 DNA reads TGTGCCACCAGCAGAGCCCAGGGGGTCGGTAGCCCAGATACGCAGTATTTT. Translating gives CATSRAQGVGSPDTQYF. The full variable domain, completed using reference TRBV15 and TRBJ2-3, is DAMVIQNPRYQVTQFGKPVTLSCSQTLNHNVMYWYQQKSSQAPKLLFHYYDKDFNNEADTPDNFQSRRPNTSFCFLDIRSPGLGDTAMYLCATSRAQGVGSPDTQYFGPGTRLTVL.

J is TRBJ2-1 and V is TRBV7-2; the match to TRBD1 covers 10 bases. The CDR3 is made up of 14 amino acids. Unmatched junction bases numbered 4, after V lost 5 bases and J lost 6 bases. CDR1 SGHTA and CDR2 FQGNSA come from the germline V gene. CDR3 amino acids: CASSIDRGPNEQFF. CDR3 DNA sequence: TGTGCCAGCAGCATCGACAGGGGGCCCAATGAGCAGTTCTTC.

The chain uses TRBV7-2 and TRBJ2-7; 7 bases align to TRBD2. The CDR3 spans 15 residues. Germline values: CDR1 SGHTA, CDR2 FQGNSA. The junction had 5 bases not matched to a gene; V was cut back by 0 bases and J by 3 bases. This CDR3 is CASSLAVSGNYEQYV. As DNA, the CDR3 is TGTGCCAGCAGCTTAGCCGTAAGCGGGAACTACGAGCAGTACGTC.

V usage is TRBV14 and J usage is TRBJ2-3, with D unclear. Trimming cost V 6 bases and J 3 bases, with 13 bases left between them. The CDR3 sequence is 14 residues long. CDR1 is SGHDN, CDR2 FVKESK, per germline. The CDR3: CASSPPAPTDTQYF. The CDR3 DNA is TGTGCCAGCAGTCCCCCAGCCCCTACAGATACGCAGTATTTT.

There are a few counts of this clonotype. V and J are TRBV27 and TRBJ1-1, with 9 positions matching TRBD1. J was trimmed by 4 bases and V by 0 bases; bases with no gene match: 6. Germline V CDR1 and CDR2: MNHEY, SMNVEV (reference sequence). CDR3 length: 16 residues. The CDR3 region is CASSLSTGGISTEAFF. CDR3 in DNA: TGTGCCAGCAGTTTATCGACAGGGGGAATAAGCACTGAAGCTTTCTTT.

The count of this clonotype is one. The rearrangement links TRBV5-4 to TRBJ2-7, with 7 bases identical to TRBD1. Germline V CDR1 and CDR2: SGHNT, YYREEE (reference sequence). This CDR3 is built from 15 residues. Germline trimming cut 3 bases from V and 2 bases from J; bases unmatched to any gene: 8. The CDR3 reads CASSSSDRSPYEQYV. In DNA form, the CDR3 reads TGTGCCAGCAGCTCGTCGGACAGGTCACCCTACGAGCAGTACGTC.

The chain joins TRBV6-2 or TRBV6-3 to TRBJ2-5; D is uncertain. Germline assignment: CDR1 MNHEY and CDR2 SVGEGT. The CDR3 spans 11 residues. Trimming removed 6 bases at V and 9 bases at J, with 11 bases between. As DNA, the CDR3 is TGTGCCAGCAGAACAATAAGGGCCCAGTACTTC. Translating gives CASRTIRAQYF.

This clonotype has at least ten counts. The chain is built from TRBV4-2 and TRBJ2-7; 9 bases agree with TRBD2. The V segment lost 3 bases and the J segment 2 bases; nucleotides outside the gene matches: 5. Germline V CDR1 and CDR2: LGHNA, YNFKEQ. The CDR3 covers 15 residues. The chain's CDR3 is CASSHVAGATYEQYF. The CDR3 DNA reads as TGTGCCAGCAGCCACGTAGCGGGAGCAACCTACGAGCAGTACTTC.

This clonotype was seen only a few times. The rearrangement uses TRBV5-4 and TRBJ2-7; D is possibly TRBD2 (6 bases). Looked up from germline, CDR1 is SGHNT and CDR2 is YYREEE (reference sequence). V lost 0 bases and J 6 bases, leaving 16 bases between the germline ends. CDR3 length: 15 amino acids. The CDR3 sequence is CASSLGGNKIGEQYF. The CDR3 coding sequence is TGTGCCAGCAGCTTGGGCGGGAACAAAATAGGCGAGCAGTACTTC.

This clonotype was observed a handful of times. The chain links TRBV20-1 to TRBJ2-3, with D possibly matching TRBD2 (6 bases). CDR3 length equals 15 residues. Trimming took off 3 bases at V and 0 bases at J, with 13 bases between the two ends. CDR1 and CDR2 (germline): DFQATT, SNEGSKA (reference sequence). The CDR3 is CSASYGSSSTDTQYF. The CDR3 DNA reads as TGCAGTGCTAGTTACGGGAGTTCTAGCACAGATACGCAGTATTTT.

Only a few counts were recorded for this clonotype. V gene TRBV6-5 combines with J gene TRBJ2-7; 11 nucleotides line up with TRBD2. Germline CDR1 reads MNHEY; CDR2 reads SVGAGI. J lost 6 bases, V lost 1 base, and 8 bases had no gene match. The CDR3 runs to 16 residues. The CDR3 DNA reads as TGTGCCAGCAGTTACTTAGCGGGAGGGCCGGGCGGCGAGCAGTACTTC. Translating gives CASSYLAGGPGGEQYF.

Notes on this clonotype: Sequence at one end of the junction differs from germline and may be a read error. V is TRBV18 and J is TRBJ2-7, with D perhaps TRBD1 (5 bases). Germline CDR1 is KGHSH and CDR2 is LQKENI. The CDR3 totals 13 residues. DNA for the CDR3: TGTGCCAGCTCAGGCCCTGACAGCTACGAGCACTACTTC. Translation gives CASSGPDSYEHYF.

The chain couples TRBV7-9 to TRBJ2-1, with no clear D. Trimming shortened V by 5 bases and J by 7 bases, and 21 bases separated the two germline ends. Germline V gives CDR1 SEHNR, CDR2 FQNEAQ (reference sequence). The CDR3 has 16 amino acids. The CDR3 coding sequence is TGTGCCAGCAGCCCATTTCGTCGTCGGGTCGGAAATGAGCAGTTCTTC. It codes for CASSPFRRRVGNEQFF.

In its sample, this clonotype was seen many times. V is TRBV20-1 and J is TRBJ1-1; 9 bases map to TRBD1. Germline CDR1 DFQATT, CDR2 SNEGSKA (reference sequence). Germline trimming cut 1 base from V and 0 bases from J; bases unmatched to any gene: 3. CDR3 size: 15 residues. CDR3 nucleotides: TGCAGTGCTAGAGGCGGACAGGGGCTGAACACTGAAGCTTTCTTT. The encoded protein is CSARGGQGLNTEAFF.

This clonotype came up many times. V gene TRBV5-1 combines with J gene TRBJ2-3; D remains ambiguous. This CDR3 has 13 residues. In germline, CDR1 is SGHRS, CDR2 YFSETQ. With 4 bases removed from V and 1 base from J, the gap between germline ends came to 7 bases. In nucleotides, the CDR3 is TGCGCCAGCAGCGAGAAGGGCACAGATACGCAGTATTTT. Its translation: CASSEKGTDTQYF. Combining the CDR3 with reference TRBV5-1 and TRBJ2-3 gives the whole variable domain KAGVTQTPRYLIKTRGQQVTLSCSPISGHRSVSWYQQTPGQGLQFLFEYFSETQRNKGNFPGRFSGRQFSNSRSEMNVSTLELGDSALYLCASSEKGTDTQYFGPGTRLTVL.

The chain joins TRBV7-9 to TRBJ2-5; unclear D gene. The germline CDR1 and CDR2 sequences are SEHNR and FQNEAQ (reference sequence). Trimming removed 1 base at V and 5 bases at J, with 14 bases between. CDR3 length: 15 amino acids. The CDR3 DNA reads as TGTGCCAGCAGCTTAGACTACACCCGGCAGGAGACCCAGTACTTC. Protein: CASSLDYTRQETQYF.

The chain uses TRBV29-1 and TRBJ2-7; 8 bases are a match to TRBD1. Looked up from germline, CDR1 is SQVTM and CDR2 is ANQGSEA. The trim removed 4 bases at V and 4 bases at J, leaving 6 bases unmatched. The CDR3 runs to 13 residues. CDR3 sequence: CSVVGQGGYEQYF. The CDR3 coding sequence is TGCAGCGTTGTTGGACAGGGTGGGTACGAGCAGTACTTC.

V gene TRBV6-2 or TRBV6-3 combines with J gene TRBJ2-2, with D perhaps being TRBD1 or TRBD2 (5 bases each). This CDR3 contains 16 residues. Germline CDR1 MNHEY, CDR2 SVGEGT. The germline V and J ends were trimmed by 0 bases and 7 bases, with 15 bases remaining between them. CDR3 in amino acids: CASSYSGRPRGGELFF. The CDR3 bases are TGTGCCAGCAGTTACTCGGGACGGCCGAGGGGCGGGGAGCTGTTTTTT.